This TCR beta chain was observed in a study of T cells after yellow fever vaccination. Study-wide results and caveats: Subsequent booster samples again held most clones from primary vaccination (approximately 95% CD4, 88% CD8). FACS-sorted repertoires might harbor abundant contaminating clonotypes from the bulk population. Overlap between CD4 and CD8 compartments was detected for a small share of clonotypes.

Researchers made TCR cDNA using 5'RACE template switching, and this step added a universal primer site and UMIs. Each CDR3 protein is one row after TCRdb ran MiXCR on the 5' RACE reads. The data contain about 340,000 distinct CDR3 sequences, under 5% of them singletons. This clonotype showed up just a few times. Antigen specificity is unknown. The source material was PBMCs, sampled 5 days after the yellow fever booster vaccination. The receptor was derived from a man aged 18 to 35 who received the YFV17D yellow fever vaccine.

The CDR3 loop reads CASSPSPEGTDTQYF. The CDR3 nucleotides read TGTGCCAGCAGTCCCTCACCCGAGGGGACAGATACGCAGTATTTT. This chain uses TRBV6-5 with TRBJ2-3; D possibly uses TRBD1 or TRBD2 (5 bases each). Trimming took 5 bases from V and 3 from J, leaving 15 bases between them. Germline CDR1 MNHEY, CDR2 SVGAGI. This CDR3 region has 15 residues.